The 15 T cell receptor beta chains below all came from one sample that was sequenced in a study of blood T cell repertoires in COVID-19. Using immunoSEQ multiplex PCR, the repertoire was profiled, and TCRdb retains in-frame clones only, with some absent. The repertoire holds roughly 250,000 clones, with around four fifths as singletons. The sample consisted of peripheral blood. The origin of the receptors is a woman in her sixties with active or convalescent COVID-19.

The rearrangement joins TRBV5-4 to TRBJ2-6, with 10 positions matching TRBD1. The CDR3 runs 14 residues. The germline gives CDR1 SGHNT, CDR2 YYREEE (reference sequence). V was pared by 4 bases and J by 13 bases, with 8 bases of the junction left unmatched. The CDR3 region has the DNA TGTGCCAGCAGCCTGGCGGGGACAGGGGAAGTCCTGACTTTC. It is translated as CASSLAGTGEVLTF.

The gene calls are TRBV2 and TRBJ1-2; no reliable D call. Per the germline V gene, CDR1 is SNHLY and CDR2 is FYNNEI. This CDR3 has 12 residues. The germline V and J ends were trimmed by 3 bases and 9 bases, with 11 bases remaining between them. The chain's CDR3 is CASSESGLRYTF. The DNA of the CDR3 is TGTGCCAGCAGTGAGTCCGGGTTGCGCTACACCTTC.

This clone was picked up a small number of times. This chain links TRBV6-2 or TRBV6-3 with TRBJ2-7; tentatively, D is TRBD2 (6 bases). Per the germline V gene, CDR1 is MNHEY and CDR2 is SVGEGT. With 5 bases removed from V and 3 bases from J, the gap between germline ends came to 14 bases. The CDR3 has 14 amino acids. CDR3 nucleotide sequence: TGTGCCAGCAGTGCTTGGGGGGAGGACTACGAGCAGTACTTC. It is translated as CASSAWGEDYEQYF.

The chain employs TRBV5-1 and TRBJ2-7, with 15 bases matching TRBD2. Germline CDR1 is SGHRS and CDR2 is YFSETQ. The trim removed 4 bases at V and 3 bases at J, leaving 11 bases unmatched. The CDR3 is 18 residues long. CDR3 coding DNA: TGCGCCAGCAGCCAGGGGACTAGCGGGAGGCCTTCTCTCTACGAGCAGTACTTC. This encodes CASSQGTSGRPSLYEQYF.

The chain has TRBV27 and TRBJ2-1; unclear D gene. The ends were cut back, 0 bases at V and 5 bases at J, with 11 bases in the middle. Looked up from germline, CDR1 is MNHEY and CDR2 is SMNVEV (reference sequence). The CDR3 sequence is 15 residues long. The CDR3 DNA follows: TGTGCCAGCAGTTTATCGGCCAGGTGGAACAATGAGCAGTTCTTC. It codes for CASSLSARWNNEQFF.

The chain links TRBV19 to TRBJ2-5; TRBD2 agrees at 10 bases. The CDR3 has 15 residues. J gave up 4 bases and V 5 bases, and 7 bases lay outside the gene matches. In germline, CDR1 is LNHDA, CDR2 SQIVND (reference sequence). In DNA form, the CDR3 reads TGTGCCAGTAGTCCTAGCGGGAGACGGGGAGAGACCCAGTACTTC. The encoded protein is CASSPSGRRGETQYF.

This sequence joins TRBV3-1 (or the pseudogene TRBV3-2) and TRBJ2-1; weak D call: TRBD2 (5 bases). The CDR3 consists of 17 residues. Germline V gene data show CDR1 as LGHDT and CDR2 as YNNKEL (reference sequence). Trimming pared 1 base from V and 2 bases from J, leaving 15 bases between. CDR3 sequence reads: CASSQVPPGMTYNEQFF. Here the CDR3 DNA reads TGTGCCAGCAGCCAAGTACCCCCGGGGATGACCTACAATGAGCAGTTCTTC.

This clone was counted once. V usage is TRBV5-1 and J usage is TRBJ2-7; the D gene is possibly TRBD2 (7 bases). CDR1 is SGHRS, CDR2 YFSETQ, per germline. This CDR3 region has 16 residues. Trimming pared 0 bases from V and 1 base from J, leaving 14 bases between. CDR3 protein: CASSLDGGAISYEQYF. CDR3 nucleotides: TGCGCCAGCAGCTTGGATGGGGGGGCCATATCCTACGAGCAGTACTTC.

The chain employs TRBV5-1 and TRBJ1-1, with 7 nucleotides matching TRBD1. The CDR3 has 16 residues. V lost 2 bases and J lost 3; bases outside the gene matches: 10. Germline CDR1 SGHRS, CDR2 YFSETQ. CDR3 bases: TGCGCCAGCAGCTTCGGGGCAGGGGGATGGGACACTGAAGCTTTCTTT. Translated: CASSFGAGGWDTEAFF.

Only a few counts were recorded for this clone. The CDR3, as DNA: TGTGCCAGCAGGGACACGGCTAGGACCGGGGAGCTGTTTTTT. It encodes CASRDTARTGELFF. This rearrangement joins TRBV6-5 to TRBJ2-2; a weak D match, TRBD1 (5 bases). The CDR3 sequence is 14 residues long. Germline CDR1 MNHEY, CDR2 SVGAGI. V was shortened by 6 bases and J by 5 bases, with 13 bases between the two germline ends.

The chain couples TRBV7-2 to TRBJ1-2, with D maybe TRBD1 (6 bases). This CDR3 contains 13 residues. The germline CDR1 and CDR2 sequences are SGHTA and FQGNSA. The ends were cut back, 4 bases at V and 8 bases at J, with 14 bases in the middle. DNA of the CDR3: TGTGCCAGCAGCTACCAGGGGTCGGGCGGCTACACCTTC. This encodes CASSYQGSGGYTF. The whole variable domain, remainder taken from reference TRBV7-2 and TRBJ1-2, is GAGVSQSPSNKVTEKGKDVELRCDPISGHTALYWYRQSLGQGLEFLIYFQGNSAPDKSGLPSDRFSAERTGGSVSTLTIQRTQQEDSAVYLCASSYQGSGGYTFGSGTRLTVV.

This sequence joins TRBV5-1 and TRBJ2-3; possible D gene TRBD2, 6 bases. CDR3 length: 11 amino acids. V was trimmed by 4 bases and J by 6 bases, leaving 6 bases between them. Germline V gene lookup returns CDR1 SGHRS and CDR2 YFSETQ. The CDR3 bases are TGCGCCAGCAGCGGGGGGGATACGCAGTATTTT. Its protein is CASSGGDTQYF. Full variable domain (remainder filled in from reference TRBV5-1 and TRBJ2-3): KAGVTQTPRYLIKTRGQQVTLSCSPISGHRSVSWYQQTPGQGLQFLFEYFSETQRNKGNFPGRFSGRQFSNSRSEMNVSTLELGDSALYLCASSGGDTQYFGPGTRLTVL.

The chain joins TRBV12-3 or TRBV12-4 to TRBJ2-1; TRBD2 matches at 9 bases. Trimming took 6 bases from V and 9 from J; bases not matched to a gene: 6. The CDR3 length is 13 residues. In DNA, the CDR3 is TGTGCCAGCAGCACCGGGACTAGCTTTGAGCAGTTCTTC. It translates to CASSTGTSFEQFF.

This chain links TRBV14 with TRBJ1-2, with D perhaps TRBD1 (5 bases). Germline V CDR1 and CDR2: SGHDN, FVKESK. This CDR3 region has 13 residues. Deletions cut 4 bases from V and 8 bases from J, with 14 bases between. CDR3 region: CASSRAGGGGYTF. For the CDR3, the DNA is TGTGCCAGCAGCCGAGCGGGGGGTGGAGGCTACACCTTC.

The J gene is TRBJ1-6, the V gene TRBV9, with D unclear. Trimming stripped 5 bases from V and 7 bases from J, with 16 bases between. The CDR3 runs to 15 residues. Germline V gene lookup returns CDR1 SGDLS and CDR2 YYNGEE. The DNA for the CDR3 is TGTGCCAGCAGTACGTTCGGTCCGTCGAATTCACCCCTCCACTTT. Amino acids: CASSTFGPSNSPLHF.